This TCR beta chain stems from a study of OX40 agonist ivuxolimab in advanced cancers. Regarding the study in general: Ivuxolimab, which targeted the costimulatory receptor OX40 (CD134), was an agonistic, fully human IgG2 monoclonal antibody. Partial responses occurred in three dose-escalation patients, of whom one had hepatocellular carcinoma and two had cutaneous melanoma. Intravenous ivuxolimab was administered to patients every 2 weeks at six dose levels: 0.01, 0.1, 0.3, 1.5, 3 and 10 mg/kg. Peripheral TCRbeta sequencing was intended to test whether TCR sequence diversity was altered and clonal T-cell expansion was caused by ivuxolimab. The monotherapy dose-escalation portion (N of about 57 patients) of the phase I ivuxolimab trial is reported in the paper. The dose-escalation cohort was about 87% male with a mean age of about 65 years, ranging from about 23 to 85. Prior anti-PD-1, anti-PD-L1 or anti-CTLA-4 therapy was permitted, and about two fifths of dose-escalation patients had received checkpoint inhibitors. Of the approximately 54 dose-escalation patients, hepatocellular carcinoma was present in about 20, melanoma in around 15, renal cell carcinoma in 9 and head and neck cancer in 9. Points the paper makes about the study in general: After ivuxolimab, expanded clones were on average more numerous among CD8+ T cells than among CD4+ T cells. At doses from 0.1 to 3.0 mg/kg, clonal expansion was seen in both CD4+ and CD8+ blood T cells between baseline and week 6. Low levels of normalized T-cell clonal expansion were also seen in some patients who did not respond. The antigen specificity of the clonally expanded peripheral T cells was not determined. In the 0.1-3.0 mg/kg groups, partial responders were among the patients with the lowest normalized peripheral clonal expansion, particularly in CD8+ T cells.

Patients with autoimmune disease history or receiving systemic immunosuppression were excluded from the trial. Peripheral blood for TCR sequencing was drawn from every dose cohort at baseline, at cycle 4 day 1 and at cycle 7 day 1. The samples were drawn from a first-in-human, open-label, multicenter phase I dose-escalation trial of ivuxolimab. Adults with locally advanced or metastatic head and neck squamous cell, hepatocellular, melanoma or renal cell carcinoma were enrolled in the trial. CD4+ and CD8+ T cells were sorted separately from peripheral blood before TCR sequencing. The germline V gene (reference sequence) gives CDR1 as WNHNN and CDR2 as SYGVQD. V is shortened by 5 bases, J by 13 bases, and the region joining them spans 15 bases. Its CDR3 holds 13 amino acids, cysteine through phenylalanine. Left in the record is the CDR3 DNA by itself, 39 bases read in frame from the first base. Note on this clone: Its cognate antigen has yet to be identified. The input lacks base qualities; no much larger clone sits a single base away.

For sequencing of the TCRbeta CDR3 region, genomic DNA was extracted from the sorted cells. The immunoSEQ Assay was used to sequence the TCRbeta CDR3 regions. The table was pulled from immuneACCESS by TCRdb, which kept in-frame rearrangements only. Such tables lose some clones; where checked, under half of the loss comes from unresolved V genes, and the rest has no known cause. Within this sample are 70,000 to 95,000 clones, with about nine tenths of them counted one time only. The ten largest account for less than 8% of the sample. The V and J segments used are TRBV10-1 and TRBJ1-6; the D segment cannot be called with confidence. This TCR derives from an adult with an advanced solid tumor such as melanoma, head and neck, liver or kidney cancer. The material was CD4+ or CD8+ T cells sorted from blood, obtained in a trial of the OX40 agonist ivuxolimab. The CDR3 protein is CASSLDPSSPLHF. The DNA reads as follows: TGCGCCAGCAGTTTAGATCCCTCTTCGCCCCTCCACTTT.